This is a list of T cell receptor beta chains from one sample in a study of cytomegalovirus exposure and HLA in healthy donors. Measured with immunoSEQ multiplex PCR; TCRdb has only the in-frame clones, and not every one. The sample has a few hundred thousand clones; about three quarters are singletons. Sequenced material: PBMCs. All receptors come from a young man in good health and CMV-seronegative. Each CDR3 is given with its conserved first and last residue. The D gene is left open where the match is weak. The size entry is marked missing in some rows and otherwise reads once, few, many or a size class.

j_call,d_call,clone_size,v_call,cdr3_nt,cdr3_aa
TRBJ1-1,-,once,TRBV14,TGTGCCAGCAGGAAGACAGGGAACACTGAAGCTTTCTTT,CASRKTGNTEAFF
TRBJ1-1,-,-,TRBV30,TGTGCCTGGAGTGTCTGGGGCGTAACTGAAGCTTTCTTT,CAWSVWGVTEAFF
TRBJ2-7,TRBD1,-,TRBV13,TGTGCCAGCAGCGTCCGGGACAGATTCTACGAGCAGTACTTC,CASSVRDRFYEQYF
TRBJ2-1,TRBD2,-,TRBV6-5,TGTGCCAGCACCCGGGGACTAGCCGGGAGGAATGAGCAGTTCTTC,CASTRGLAGRNEQFF
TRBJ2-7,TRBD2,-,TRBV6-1,TGTGCCAGCAGCACTCTAGCGGGAGAACTCTACGAGCAGTACTTC,CASSTLAGELYEQYF
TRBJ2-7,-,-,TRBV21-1,TGTGCCACCCACGACCGGGACAGGCGGGGCGAGCAGTACTTC,CATHDRDRRGEQYF
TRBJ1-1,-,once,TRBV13,TGTGCCAGCAGCTTAGTAGAGACTGAAGCTTTCTTT,CASSLVETEAFF
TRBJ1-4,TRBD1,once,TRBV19,TGTGCCAGTAGTAGGACAGGGGCGCATGAAAAACTGTTTTTT,CASSRTGAHEKLFF
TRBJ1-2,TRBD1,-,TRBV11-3,TGTGCCAGCAGCTCTCGGACAGGGGTCGGATCCTATGGCTACACCTTC,CASSSRTGVGSYGYTF
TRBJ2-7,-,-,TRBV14,TGTGCCAGCAGCCCACTAGTGACCTACGAGCAGTACTTC,CASSPLVTYEQYF
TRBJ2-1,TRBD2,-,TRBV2,TGTGCCAGCAGTGACACTAGCGTTTACAATGAGCAGTTCTTC,CASSDTSVYNEQFF
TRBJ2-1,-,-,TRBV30,TGTGCCTGGAGTGTACTTGACTACAATGAGCAGTTCTTC,CAWSVLDYNEQFF
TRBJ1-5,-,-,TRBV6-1,TGTGCCAGCAGTGGCCCCACAGATAATCAGCCCCAGCATTTT,CASSGPTDNQPQHF
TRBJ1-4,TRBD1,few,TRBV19,TGTGCCAGTAGTCGGACAGGGTCTAATGAAAAACTGTTTTTT,CASSRTGSNEKLFF
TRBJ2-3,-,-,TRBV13,TGTGCCAGCAGTGGACAGTCCACAGATACGCAGTATTTT,CASSGQSTDTQYF
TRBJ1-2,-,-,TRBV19,TGTGCCAGTAGAAGGGACTCGGCGGGGGGACTCTATGGCTACACCTTC,CASRRDSAGGLYGYTF
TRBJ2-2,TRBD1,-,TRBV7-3,TGTGCCAGCAGCTCCCAGGGGGCGCGGAACACCGGGGAGCTGTTTTTT,CASSSQGARNTGELFF
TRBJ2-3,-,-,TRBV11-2,TGTGCCAGCAGCTTAGATAACGGGAGAATGGATACGCAGTATTTT,CASSLDNGRMDTQYF
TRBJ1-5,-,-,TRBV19,TGTGCCAGTAGTCACACAGGCGATCAGCCCCAGCATTTT,CASSHTGDQPQHF
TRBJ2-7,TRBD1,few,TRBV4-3,TGCGCCAGCAGCGCTCCGGGACAGGCAACCTACGAGCAGTACTTC,CASSAPGQATYEQYF
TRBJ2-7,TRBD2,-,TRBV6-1,TGTGCCAGCAGTGAAGGGACTAGCGGTGGGGGGGACTCCTACGAGCAGTACTTC,CASSEGTSGGGDSYEQYF
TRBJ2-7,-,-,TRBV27,TGTGCCAGCTCGTACGGGGGACGAATCTACGAGCAGTACTTC,CASSYGGRIYEQYF
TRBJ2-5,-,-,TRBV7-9,TGTGCCAGCAGCCAGTCCACGTACCAAGAGACCCAGTACTTC,CASSQSTYQETQYF
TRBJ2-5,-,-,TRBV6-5,TGTGCCAGCGGCCCAGGGGCGACGAAAGAGACCCAGTACTTC,CASGPGATKETQYF
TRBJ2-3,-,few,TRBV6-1,TGTGCCAGCAGTTGGAGAACAGATACGCAGTATTTT,CASSWRTDTQYF
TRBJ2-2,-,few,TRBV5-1,TGCGCCAGCAGCTTGGGGGTTAGAGGTACCGGGGAGCTGTTTTTT,CASSLGVRGTGELFF
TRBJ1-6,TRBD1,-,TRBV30,TGTGCCTGGAGAAGGGTGGTCGGCAGGGGGAATTCACCCCTCCACTTT,CAWRRVVGRGNSPLHF
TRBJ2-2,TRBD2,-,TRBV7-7,TGTGCTAGCAGCCCAACACTAGCGGGCTACACCGGGGAGCTGTTTTTT,CASSPTLAGYTGELFF
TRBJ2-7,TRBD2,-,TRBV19,TGTGCCTCCTCCGGGACTAGCGGGAGAGATCGCTACGAGCAGTACTTC,CASSGTSGRDRYEQYF
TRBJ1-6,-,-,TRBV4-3,TGCGCCAGCAGCCAAGATAGCCAGGGCGGTTCACCCCTCCACTTT,CASSQDSQGGSPLHF
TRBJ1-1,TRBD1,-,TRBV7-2,TGTGCCAGCAGCTGGGCAAGGGGGCGTCGAACTGAAGCTTTCTTT,CASSWARGRRTEAFF
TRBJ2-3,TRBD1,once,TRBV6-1,TGTGCCAGCAGTCCACAGGGGGAGTCCACAGATACGCAGTATTTT,CASSPQGESTDTQYF
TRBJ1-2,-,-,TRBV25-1,TGTGCCAGCAGTGACGGGGTCCGGGTCCCTAACTATGGCTACACCTTC,CASSDGVRVPNYGYTF
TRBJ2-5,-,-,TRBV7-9,TGTGCCAGCAGCGTAGCCCTTATAGAGACCCAGTACTTC,CASSVALIETQYF
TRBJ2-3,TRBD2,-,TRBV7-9,TGTGCCAGCAGCTTGGGACTAGCCAACACAGATACGCAGTATTTT,CASSLGLANTDTQYF
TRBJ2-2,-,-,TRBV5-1,TGCGCCAGCAGCTTGACTAACACCGGGGAGCTGTTTTTT,CASSLTNTGELFF
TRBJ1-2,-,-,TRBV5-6,TGTGCCAGCAGCCCGGCGGTAGAAATGCGTGGCTACACCTTC,CASSPAVEMRGYTF
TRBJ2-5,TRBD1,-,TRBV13,TGTGCCAGCAGCTTCCGGGGGACAGGACAAGAGACCCAGTACTTC,CASSFRGTGQETQYF
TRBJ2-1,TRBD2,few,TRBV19,TGTGCCAGATCGTTACGGGCTAGCGGGAGTGTCCTCTATTTCTACAATGAGCAGTTCTTC,CARSLRASGSVLYFYNEQFF
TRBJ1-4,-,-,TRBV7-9,TGTGCCAGCAGCTTAGCGCTGGGGCCAACTAATGAAAAACTGTTTTTT,CASSLALGPTNEKLFF
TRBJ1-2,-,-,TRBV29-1,TGCAGCGTTGACGCAACCACCAGTGAATATGGCTACACCTTC,CSVDATTSEYGYTF
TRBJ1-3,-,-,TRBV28,TGTGCCAGCAGTTCCCCCGGGGGTGCTGGAAACACCATATATTTT,CASSSPGGAGNTIYF
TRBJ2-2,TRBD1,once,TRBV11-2,TGTGCCAGCAGCTTAGATCACAGGGGGGCGACAGACACCGGGGAGCTGTTTTTT,CASSLDHRGATDTGELFF
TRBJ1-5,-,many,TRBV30,TGTGCCTCCAGCGGGCAGGTGACGAATCAGCCCCAGCATTTT,CASSGQVTNQPQHF
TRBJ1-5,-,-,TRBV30,TGTGCCTGGAGCCCGGGGGTCCATCAGCCCCAGCATTTT,CAWSPGVHQPQHF
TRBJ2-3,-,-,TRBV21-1,TGTGCCAGCAGCAAAGCACGACACTCTCAGTTGAAGCAGTATTTT,CASSKARHSQLKQYF
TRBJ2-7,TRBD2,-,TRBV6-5,TGTGCCAGCACTCCCTTGACTAGCAGGTCCGGCGAGCAGTACTTC,CASTPLTSRSGEQYF
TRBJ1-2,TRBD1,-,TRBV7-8,TGTGCCAGCAGCTGGGACAGGGGATATGGCTACACCTTC,CASSWDRGYGYTF
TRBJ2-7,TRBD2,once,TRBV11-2,TGTGCCAGCAGCTTTGGGGGACGGACTAGCGTATACGAGCAGTACTTC,CASSFGGRTSVYEQYF
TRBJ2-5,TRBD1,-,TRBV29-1,TGCAGCGTTGGAAGGGACAGGATAGGCCAAGAGACCCAGTACTTC,CSVGRDRIGQETQYF
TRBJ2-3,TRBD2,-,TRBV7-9,TGTGCCAGCAGCTTAGTTGCTAGCGGAATCCTTACATATACGCAGTATTTT,CASSLVASGILTYTQYF
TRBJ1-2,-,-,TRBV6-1,TGTGCCAGCAGTGAAAGGAAAGGGAGCGAGTTCGGCTACACCTTC,CASSERKGSEFGYTF
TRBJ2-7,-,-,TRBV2,TGTGCCAGCACCACTAGTTCCTACGAGCAGTACTTC,CASTTSSYEQYF
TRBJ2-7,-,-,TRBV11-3,TGTGCCAGCAGCTTGGCGGGGTCGGGAGAGGTGCAGTACTTC,CASSLAGSGEVQYF
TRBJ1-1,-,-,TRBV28,TGTGCCAGCAGCCGAACAGGGACAAGAACTGAAGCTTTCTTT,CASSRTGTRTEAFF